The next 14 T cell receptor beta chains were all read from a single sample in a study of T cell repertoires and HLA-DP antigens. No cognate antigen is known for these TCRs. Profiling relied on immunoSEQ multiplex PCR, and the TCRdb table lists in-frame clones only, not all of them. The repertoire holds some 120,000 clones, with 92% as singletons. Specimen: CD4+ T cells from PBMCs. Receptors were obtained from a woman younger than 30 in good health and CMV-seronegative.

This clone was detected a few times. This chain joins TRBV5-1 and TRBJ1-2; 10 bases match TRBD1. Germline trimming cut 4 bases from V and 8 bases from J; bases unmatched to any gene: 8. Germline CDR1 and CDR2: SGHRS and YFSETQ. This CDR3 contains 14 residues. The CDR3 protein is CASSPTGTGVGYTF. The CDR3 nucleotides read TGCGCCAGCAGCCCTACCGGGACAGGGGTAGGCTACACCTTC.

This chain's CDR3 is CASSSSGQGFVGTEAFF. The CDR3 coding sequence is TGCGCCAGCAGCTCGTCGGGACAGGGCTTCGTGGGCACTGAAGCTTTCTTT. This chain uses TRBV5-1 with TRBJ1-1, with 9 bases fitting TRBD1. The germline CDR1 and CDR2 sequences are SGHRS and YFSETQ. V was clipped by 3 bases and J by 4 bases; unmatched bases: 13. The CDR3 spans 17 residues.

The rearrangement uses TRBV27 and TRBJ2-2; perhaps TRBD1 as D (6 bases). The ends were cut back, 6 bases at V and 6 bases at J, with 17 bases in the middle. The germline V gene has CDR1 MNHEY and CDR2 SMNVEV (reference sequence). The CDR3 runs to 15 residues. The CDR3 sequence: CASSREGHGAGELFF. CDR3 bases: TGTGCCAGCAGCCGTGAGGGACACGGGGCCGGGGAGCTGTTTTTT.

The chain has TRBV5-1 and TRBJ1-1, with a weak D call TRBD1 (5 bases). Germline lookup yields CDR1 SGHRS and CDR2 YFSETQ. V lost 5 bases and J lost 2, with 13 bases in between. CDR3 size: 14 residues. The CDR3: CASSNWGLNTEAFF. The CDR3 nucleotides are TGCGCCAGCAGTAACTGGGGCTTAAACACTGAAGCTTTCTTT.

The V gene is TRBV9, the J gene TRBJ2-1; 10 bases are a match to TRBD2. V was clipped by 0 bases and J by 4 bases; unmatched bases: 4. This CDR3 spans 16 amino acids. Germline V gene data show CDR1 as SGDLS and CDR2 as YYNGEE. CDR3 bases: TGTGCCAGCAGCGTAGATCGTAGCGGGGGGTACAATGAGCAGTTCTTC. It encodes CASSVDRSGGYNEQFF.

V and J are TRBV9 and TRBJ1-4; the match to TRBD1 covers 7 bases. V was clipped by 2 bases and J by 8 bases; unmatched bases: 9. Germline CDR1 is SGDLS and CDR2 is YYNGEE. This CDR3 has 15 residues. CDR3 amino acids: CASSVGDSRTEKLFF. CDR3 nucleotide sequence: TGTGCCAGCAGCGTGGGGGACAGTAGAACGGAAAAACTGTTTTTT.

This rearrangement joins TRBV10-1 to TRBJ2-7; D possibly corresponds to TRBD2 (6 bases). The V gene lost 2 bases and the J gene lost 3 bases, with 14 bases spanning the gap. The CDR3 is made up of 15 amino acids. Germline lookup yields CDR1 WNHNN and CDR2 SYGVQD (reference sequence). CDR3 residues: CASSEIGGEHYEQYV. The CDR3, as DNA: TGCGCCAGCAGTGAGATCGGCGGGGAGCACTACGAGCAGTACGTC.

The gene calls are TRBV7-8 and TRBJ1-5, with TRBD1 matching 7 bases. This CDR3 is built from 16 residues. V was pared by 2 bases and J by 4 bases, with 8 bases of the junction left unmatched. Germline V gene sequence: CDR1 SGHVS, CDR2 FQNEAQ. The CDR3 DNA follows: TGTGCCAGCAGCTTATCGGCGACAGGGAATAATCAGCCCCAGCATTTT. This codes for CASSLSATGNNQPQHF.

This chain links TRBV18 with TRBJ2-5; 10 bases match TRBD1. J was trimmed by 7 bases and V by 3 bases; bases with no gene match: 11. CDR3 length: 16 amino acids. Germline assignment: CDR1 KGHSH and CDR2 LQKENI. The CDR3 region has the DNA TGTGCCAGCTCACCGACCACCGGGACAGGGGTGGGGACCCAGTACTTC. Amino acids: CASSPTTGTGVGTQYF.

The chain couples TRBV30 to TRBJ1-1; D possibly corresponds to TRBD1 (5 bases). The CDR3 spans 12 residues. The V and J ends lost 4 bases and 6 bases respectively, with 12 bases between them. Germline CDR1 GTSNPN, CDR2 SVGIG (reference sequence). CDR3 in amino acids: CAWMGGLSEAFF. In DNA form, the CDR3 reads TGTGCCTGGATGGGGGGTCTATCTGAAGCTTTCTTT.

The CDR3 protein is CASSVRGPYEQYV. CDR3 nucleotides: TGTGCCAGCAGTGTACGGGGACCCTACGAGCAGTACGTC. V gene TRBV6-1 combines with J gene TRBJ2-7; D may match TRBD1 or TRBD2 (5 bases each). The V end lost 4 bases, the J end lost 2 bases, and 9 bases lay between the germline ends. Germline loops: CDR1 MNHNS, CDR2 SASEGT. CDR3 length equals 13 residues.

This clone was seen repeatedly, ten times or more. The J gene is TRBJ2-6, the V gene TRBV14, with 10 bases lining up with TRBD2. The CDR3 consists of 18 residues. Germline-derived CDR1 and CDR2 are SGHDN and FVKESK. Germline trimming cut 0 bases from V and 4 bases from J; bases unmatched to any gene: 6. The CDR3 DNA reads as TGTGCCAGCAGCCAAGATGGGGGACTAGCGAAAGGGGCCAACGTCCTGACTTTC. Protein: CASSQDGGLAKGANVLTF.

Only one count was recorded for this clone. The V call is TRBV7-8, the J call TRBJ2-5, with D uncertain. CDR1 is SGHVS and CDR2 is FQNEAQ in the germline V gene. V was pared by 5 bases and J by 5 bases, with 12 bases between. This CDR3 comprises 13 residues. The CDR3 is CASSRAESETQYF. CDR3 coding DNA: TGTGCCAGCAGCCGGGCTGAATCGGAGACCCAGTACTTC.

This clone was detected only a few times. V is TRBV7-2 and J is TRBJ1-3; 9 positions match TRBD1. Germline V gene sequence: CDR1 SGHTA, CDR2 FQGNSA. There are 16 residues in the CDR3. Unmatched junction bases numbered 5, after V lost 0 bases and J lost 5 bases. This CDR3 is CASSLAGQGRRNTIYF. As DNA, the CDR3 is TGTGCCAGCAGCTTAGCCGGACAGGGGCGGAGAAACACCATATATTTT.